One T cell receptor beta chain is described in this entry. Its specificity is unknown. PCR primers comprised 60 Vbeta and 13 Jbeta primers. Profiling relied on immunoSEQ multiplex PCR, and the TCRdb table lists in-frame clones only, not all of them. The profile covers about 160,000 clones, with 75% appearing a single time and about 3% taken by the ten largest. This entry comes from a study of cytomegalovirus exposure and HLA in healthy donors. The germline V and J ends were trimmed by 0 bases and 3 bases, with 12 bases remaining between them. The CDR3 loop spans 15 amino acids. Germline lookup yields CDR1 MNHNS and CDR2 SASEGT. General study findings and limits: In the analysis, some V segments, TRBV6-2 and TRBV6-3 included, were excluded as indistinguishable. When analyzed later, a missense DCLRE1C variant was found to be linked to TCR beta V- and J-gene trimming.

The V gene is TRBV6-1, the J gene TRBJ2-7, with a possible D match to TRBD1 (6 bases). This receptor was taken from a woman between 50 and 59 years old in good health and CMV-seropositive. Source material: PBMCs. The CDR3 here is CASSEARTVIYEQYF. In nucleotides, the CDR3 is TGTGCCAGCAGTGAAGCAAGGACAGTGATCTACGAGCAGTACTTC.